This T cell receptor (beta chain) was sequenced in a study of blood T cell repertoires in COVID-19. As processed by the authors: The authors estimated nucleated cell counts from reference gene primer amplification. Using immunoSEQ multiplex PCR, the repertoire was profiled, and TCRdb retains in-frame clones only, with some absent. V and J calls and clone size follow that table, whereas D and trimming were derived from the DNA. The data show just under 350,000 clones, approximately 89% seen once. Germline V gene sequence: CDR1 SEHNR, CDR2 FQNEAQ (reference sequence). This CDR3 comprises 14 residues. Deletions cut 5 bases from V and 3 bases from J, with 13 bases between.

The sequenced material came from peripheral blood. The source is a woman younger than 30 who had recovered from COVID-19. The chain uses TRBV7-9 and TRBJ1-2; D is unresolved. The CDR3 DNA reads as TGTGCCAGCAGCCCCTCAGATTCCCACTATGGCTACACCTTC. This gives the protein CASSPSDSHYGYTF.